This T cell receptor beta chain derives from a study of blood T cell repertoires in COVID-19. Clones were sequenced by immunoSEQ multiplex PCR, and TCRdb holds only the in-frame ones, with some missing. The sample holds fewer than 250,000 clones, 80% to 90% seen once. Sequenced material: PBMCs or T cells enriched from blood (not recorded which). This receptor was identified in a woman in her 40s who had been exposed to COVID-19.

The CDR3: CASSSDKLGTDTQYF. The CDR3 DNA sequence: TGCGCCAGCAGCTCGGACAAGTTGGGCACAGATACGCAGTATTTT. The chain couples TRBV5-1 to TRBJ2-3, with D possibly being TRBD1 (5 bases). Trimming shortened V by 3 bases and J by 1 base, and 12 bases separated the two germline ends. Germline V gene data show CDR1 as SGHRS and CDR2 as YFSETQ. The CDR3 spans 15 residues.